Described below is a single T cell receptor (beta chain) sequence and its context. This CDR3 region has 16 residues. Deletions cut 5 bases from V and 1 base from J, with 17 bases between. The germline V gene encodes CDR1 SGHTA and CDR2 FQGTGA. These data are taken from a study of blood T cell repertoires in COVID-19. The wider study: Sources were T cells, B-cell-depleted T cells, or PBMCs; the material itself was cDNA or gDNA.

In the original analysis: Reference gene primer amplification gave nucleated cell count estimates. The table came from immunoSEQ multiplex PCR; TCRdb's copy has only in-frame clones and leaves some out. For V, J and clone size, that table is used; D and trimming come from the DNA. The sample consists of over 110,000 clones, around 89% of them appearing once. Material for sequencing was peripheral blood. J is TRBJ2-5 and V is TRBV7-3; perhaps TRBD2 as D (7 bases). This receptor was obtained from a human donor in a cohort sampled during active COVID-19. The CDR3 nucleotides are TGTGCCAGCAGCCCCTCGGCGGGGGCCGTCCAAGAGACCCAGTACTTC. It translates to CASSPSAGAVQETQYF.